What follows are 18 T cell receptor beta chains derived from one specimen sequenced in a study of shared clonotypes between healthy human individuals. Profiling relied on immunoSEQ multiplex PCR, and the TCRdb table lists in-frame clones only, not all of them. This sample has around 500,000 clones; around 73% occur once, and the top ten carry 12%. The material sequenced was PBMCs. The receptor source for this set is a middle-aged woman in good health. Some clones in this sample may be carry-over from other donors' samples.

The V and J genes are TRBV21-1 and TRBJ2-2. TRBV21-1 is a known pseudogene. The CDR3 extends over 14 amino acids. This chain's CDR3 is CASSKRPASGELFF. CDR3 DNA: TGTGCCAGCAGCAAGCGTCCGGCATCCGGGGAGCTGTTTTTT.

This clone was picked up one time. The chain uses TRBV10-3 and TRBJ2-2; no definite D call. This CDR3 region has 13 residues. Between the trimmed V and J ends, which lost 7 bases and 6 bases, there was a span of 12 bases. Germline CDR1 and CDR2: ENHRY and SYGVKD. CDR3 loop: CAINVYQSGELFF. The CDR3 nucleotides read TGTGCCATCAACGTGTATCAGTCCGGGGAGCTGTTTTTT.

This clone has only a few counts. CDR3 nucleotide sequence: TGTGCCAGCAGCCGGGGACTAGCGGCCGGGAATGAGCAGTTCTTC. Translation: CASSRGLAAGNEQFF. The chain is built from TRBV11-3 and TRBJ2-1; TRBD2 aligns across 11 bases. The V and J ends lost 5 bases and 7 bases, in that order; junction bases with no gene match: 7. The CDR3 runs 15 residues. Germline CDR1 is SGHNT and CDR2 is YENEEA. Full variable domain (missing parts from reference TRBV11-3 and TRBJ2-1): EAGVVQSPRYKIIEKKQPVAFWCNPISGHNTLYWYLQNLGQGPELLIRYENEEAVDDSQLPKDRFSAERLKGVDSTLKIQPAELGDSAVYLCASSRGLAAGNEQFFGPGTRLTVL.

This clone was observed a handful of times. The chain couples TRBV5-1 to TRBJ2-1; D not resolved. V was trimmed by 1 base and J by 6 bases, leaving 8 bases between them. Germline values: CDR1 SGHRS, CDR2 YFSETQ. There are 13 residues in the CDR3. CDR3 nucleotide sequence: TGCGCCAGCAGCTTGATACCTACCAATGAGCAGTTCTTC. It translates to CASSLIPTNEQFF.

The chain carries TRBV7-9 and TRBJ2-1; 11 bases map to TRBD1. V lost 5 bases, J lost 7 bases, and 10 bases stayed unmatched. CDR1 SEHNR and CDR2 FQNEAQ come from the germline V gene (reference sequence). This CDR3 region has 16 residues. The CDR3 region is CASSTHRDRGGNEQFF. CDR3 DNA: TGTGCCAGCAGCACGCACCGGGACAGGGGGGGTAATGAGCAGTTCTTC.

This clone appeared a few times. The chain combines TRBV7-8 with TRBJ1-5; D unresolved. The CDR3 is made up of 13 amino acids. Per germline, CDR1 SGHVS and CDR2 FQNEAQ. Trimming took off 5 bases at V and 4 bases at J, with 9 bases between the two ends. The CDR3 coding sequence is TGTGCCAGCAGCCCCGGGGTGAATCAGCCCCAGCATTTT. This gives the protein CASSPGVNQPQHF.

The chain uses TRBV21-1 and TRBJ2-7; no DNA check was done on the table's D call, TRBD2. TRBV21-1 is a recognized pseudogene. The CDR3 contains 13 residues. The CDR3 coding sequence is TGTGCCAGAGAGCGGGACCCCTGGTACGAGCAGTACTTC. Its translation is CARERDPWYEQYF.

The chain recombines TRBV10-2 with TRBJ2-7; 12 bases match TRBD2. V was pared by 7 bases and J by 4 bases, with 5 bases of the junction left unmatched. This CDR3 is 14 amino acids long. The germline V gene has CDR1 WSHSY and CDR2 SAAADI. The CDR3 sequence is CASTLAGGGYEQYF. The CDR3, as DNA: TGCGCCAGCACCCTAGCGGGAGGGGGGTACGAGCAGTACTTC.

The chain employs TRBV28 and TRBJ2-7; no firm D call. Trimming removed 6 bases at V and 6 bases at J, with 21 bases between. This CDR3 has 15 amino acids. CDR1 and CDR2 (germline): MDHEN, SYDVKM. The CDR3 sequence: CASSNPPLEVGEQYF. CDR3 nucleotides: TGTGCCAGCAGCAACCCGCCGCTAGAGGTCGGCGAGCAGTACTTC.

A few counts support this clone. The chain uses TRBV7-8 and TRBJ2-3; D gene uncertain. V lost 5 bases and J 1 base, leaving 10 bases between the germline ends. Germline-derived CDR1 and CDR2 are SGHVS and FQNEAQ. The CDR3 extends over 14 amino acids. CDR3 nucleotides: TGTGCCAGCAGCGCAGGACGACGCACAGATACGCAGTATTTT. This sequence encodes CASSAGRRTDTQYF.

This clone appeared many times. This chain links TRBV6-1 with TRBJ2-7, with 8 bases aligning to TRBD1. V was clipped by 7 bases and J by 4 bases; unmatched bases: 6. This CDR3 has 13 amino acids. The germline CDR1 and CDR2 sequences are MNHNS and SASEGT. CDR3 sequence reads: CASTRGQGYEQYF. In DNA, the CDR3 is TGTGCCAGCACTCGCGGACAGGGTTACGAGCAGTACTTC.

With respect to this clone: One junction end does not reproduce the germline sequence, and a read error may be involved. This chain uses TRBV7-8 with TRBJ1-5; D ambiguous. CDR1 is SGHVS and CDR2 is FQNEAQ in the germline V gene. CDR3 length equals 13 residues. The CDR3 nucleotides read TGTGCCAGCGGCTTAGAGGCCAATCAGCCCCAGCATTTT. Its translation is CASGLEANQPQHF.

The V and J genes are TRBV10-3 and TRBJ2-2, with D possibly TRBD2 on 5 matching bases. Trimming left V 5 bases short and J 0 bases short, with 10 bases between. The V gene's germline CDR1 is ENHRY and CDR2 SYGVKD. The CDR3 contains 15 residues. For the CDR3, the DNA is TGTGCCATCAGTTCCGAGGGATCGAACACCGGGGAGCTGTTTTTT. Protein product: CAISSEGSNTGELFF.

This sequence joins TRBV7-6 and TRBJ1-1; D not certain. The germline V gene has CDR1 SGHVS and CDR2 FNYEAQ. CDR3 length equals 15 residues. Trimming took 0 bases from V and 1 from J, leaving 9 bases between them. DNA for the CDR3: TGTGCCAGCAGCTTAGCGCCGGCCGGGAACACTGAAGCTTTCTTT. It is translated as CASSLAPAGNTEAFF.

The V call is TRBV30, the J call TRBJ1-4, with D possibly matching TRBD1 (6 bases). The CDR3 loop spans 14 amino acids. CDR1 is GTSNPN and CDR2 is SVGIG in the germline V gene (reference sequence). The germline V and J ends were trimmed by 5 bases and 8 bases, with 18 bases remaining between them. CDR3 sequence: CAWGRQAGVEKLFF. DNA of the CDR3: TGTGCCTGGGGGCGACAGGCCGGAGTCGAAAAACTGTTTTTT. Variable domain in full (rest from reference TRBV30 and TRBJ1-4): SQTIHQWPATLVQPVGSPLSLECTVEGTSNPNLYWYRQAAGRGLQLLFYSVGIGQISSEVPQNLSASRPQDRQFILSSKKLLLSDSGFYLCAWGRQAGVEKLFFGSGTQLSVL.

A note on this clone: Within the sample, other DNA sequences also encode this same CDR3. The chain carries TRBV6-1 and TRBJ2-5, with TRBD1 identical over 7 bases. CDR1 MNHNS and CDR2 SASEGT come from the germline V gene. V lost 1 base and J lost 5; bases outside the gene matches: 4. The CDR3 covers 14 residues. CDR3 DNA: TGTGCCAGCAGTGAAGACAGGGGCTGGGAGACCCAGTACTTC. Its translation is CASSEDRGWETQYF.

The chain has TRBV4-3 and TRBJ1-2; 7 bases line up with TRBD1. V was pared by 0 bases and J by 2 bases, with 3 bases of the junction left unmatched. Germline V gene lookup returns CDR1 LGHNA and CDR2 YSLEER. The CDR3 runs 15 residues. DNA for the CDR3: TGCGCCAGCAGCCAAGATCCACAGGGGAACTATGGCTACACCTTC. Translating gives CASSQDPQGNYGYTF.

The CDR3 DNA is TGTGCCAGCTCACCACCACGGGACAGGGGCTTTCCCCGCTACGAGCAGTACTTC. It yields the protein CASSPPRDRGFPRYEQYF. This chain links TRBV18 with TRBJ2-7, with 10 nucleotides matching TRBD1. Germline values: CDR1 KGHSH, CDR2 LQKENI. This CDR3 has 18 residues. V shed 0 bases and J 3 bases; nucleotides not matched to a gene: 11.